The 11 T cell receptor beta chains presented below share a single source sample, sequenced in a study of blood T cell repertoires in COVID-19. Profiling relied on immunoSEQ multiplex PCR, and the TCRdb table lists in-frame clones only, not all of them. The sample has over 90,000 clones, about 85% seen once. Sequences were obtained from peripheral blood. The receptors here all came from a man in his fifties in a cohort sampled during active COVID-19.

The rearrangement links TRBV7-9 to TRBJ2-1; 7 bases fit TRBD1. In germline, CDR1 is SEHNR, CDR2 FQNEAQ (reference sequence). J lost 7 bases, V lost 5 bases, and 11 bases had no gene match. This CDR3 has 15 amino acids. The CDR3 DNA follows: TGTGCCAGCAGCCCCGCAGGGACAGCTTCTAATGAGCAGTTCTTC. Translation: CASSPAGTASNEQFF. The complete variable domain, with remaining parts taken from reference TRBV7-9 and TRBJ2-1, reads DTGVSQNPRHKITKRGQNVTFRCDPISEHNRLYWYRQTLGQGPEFLTYFQNEAQLEKSRLLSDRFSAERPKGSFSTLEIQRTEQGDSAMYLCASSPAGTASNEQFFGPGTRLTVL.

The chain carries TRBV19 and TRBJ2-7, with 9 positions matching TRBD2. The CDR3 covers 15 residues. Trimming removed 1 base from V and 3 bases from J; junction bases left unmatched: 4. CDR1 LNHDA and CDR2 SQIVND come from the germline V gene (reference sequence). The CDR3 DNA reads as TGTGCCAGTAGTATAGGAGTAGCGGGGGTCTACGAGCAGTACTTC. Residues: CASSIGVAGVYEQYF. Looking up the rest from reference TRBV19 and TRBJ2-7 gives the full variable domain: DGGITQSPKYLFRKEGQNVTLSCEQNLNHDAMYWYRQDPGQGLRLIYYSQIVNDFQKGDIAEGYSVSREKKESFPLTVTSAQKNPTAFYLCASSIGVAGVYEQYFGPGTRLTVT.

The genes are TRBV7-2 and TRBJ1-3; D not resolved. CDR1 and CDR2 from the germline V gene are SGHTA and FQGNSA. There are 15 residues in the CDR3. Deletions cut 4 bases from V and 0 bases from J, with 10 bases between. This CDR3 reads CASSSRSGSGNTIYF. In nucleotides, the CDR3 is TGTGCCAGCAGCTCCCGCTCCGGCTCTGGAAACACCATATATTTT.

The chain uses TRBV2 and TRBJ1-5; perhaps TRBD1 as D (5 bases). The CDR3 extends over 15 amino acids. CDR1 and CDR2 (germline): SNHLY, FYNNEI. Deletions cut 1 base from V and 3 bases from J, with 10 bases between. The CDR3, as DNA: TGTGCCAGCAGTGAAGAAGGGGCCCCCAATCAGCCCCAGCATTTT. It encodes CASSEEGAPNQPQHF.

This clone has more than one count but fewer than ten. This rearrangement joins TRBV19 to TRBJ1-2; TRBD1 is a possible D gene (6 bases). The ends were cut back, 6 bases at V and 2 bases at J, with 10 bases in the middle. The CDR3 runs 13 residues. Germline loops: CDR1 LNHDA, CDR2 SQIVND (reference sequence). In DNA form, the CDR3 reads TGTGCCAGTAGGAACAGGGAGAACTATGGCTACACCTTC. It encodes CASRNRENYGYTF.

The count of this clone is one. V and J are TRBV5-6 and TRBJ1-1; no clear D gene. The CDR3 extends over 15 amino acids. Trimming cost V 2 bases and J 0 bases, with 11 bases left between them. Germline V gene lookup returns CDR1 SGHDT and CDR2 YYEEEE. CDR3 protein: CASSLLSVLNTEAFF. CDR3 bases: TGTGCCAGCAGCTTACTTTCTGTCCTGAACACTGAAGCTTTCTTT.

The chain uses TRBV6-5 and TRBJ1-4; a weak D match, TRBD1 (5 bases). CDR1 and CDR2 from the germline V gene are MNHEY and SVGAGI. The V gene lost 4 bases and the J gene lost 7 bases, with 13 bases spanning the gap. CDR3 length: 14 residues. The CDR3 nucleotides are TGTGCCAGCAGTTCGGGACTTCCGGGTGAAAAACTGTTTTTT. This translates into CASSSGLPGEKLFF.

This chain uses TRBV20-1 with TRBJ2-1, with D possibly TRBD1 on 6 matching bases. Germline V gives CDR1 DFQATT, CDR2 SNEGSKA (reference sequence). The CDR3 runs 11 residues. The V gene lost 5 bases and the J gene lost 10 bases, with 12 bases spanning the gap. In nucleotides, the CDR3 is TGCAGTGCTCAACTGGGGGCGGAGCAGTTCTTC. It codes for CSAQLGAEQFF.

The V call is TRBV24-1, the J call TRBJ1-5; 7 bases map to TRBD1. The V segment lost 2 bases and the J segment 6 bases; nucleotides outside the gene matches: 6. The CDR3 spans 15 residues. Germline V gene lookup returns CDR1 KGHDR and CDR2 SFDVKD. CDR3 sequence: CATSDSTGAAQPQHF. The CDR3 DNA sequence: TGTGCCACCAGTGATTCCACAGGGGCGGCTCAGCCCCAGCATTTT.

The chain links TRBV11-2 to TRBJ1-2, with D possibly TRBD1 on 6 matching bases. V was pared by 4 bases and J by 2 bases, with 14 bases between. Per germline, CDR1 SGHAT and CDR2 FQNNGV. The CDR3 spans 15 residues. CDR3: CASSYSDSLNYGYTF. For the CDR3, the DNA is TGTGCCAGCAGCTACTCGGACAGTTTAAACTATGGCTACACCTTC.

J is TRBJ2-3 and V is TRBV10-3; D uncertain. V was trimmed by 0 bases and J by 6 bases, leaving 4 bases between them. The CDR3 is made up of 12 amino acids. Germline assignment: CDR1 ENHRY and CDR2 SYGVKD. DNA of the CDR3: TGTGCCATCAGTGAGTCCCGGGATACGCAGTATTTT. It yields the protein CAISESRDTQYF.